The clone carrying this T cell receptor (beta chain) was counted only a few times. Its antigen is undetermined. Construction of the TCRbeta library involved unique molecular identifiers. A single record per CDR3 protein comes from TCRdb applying MiXCR to the PCR reads. The sample has approximately 520,000 distinct CDR3 sequences; around 10% are singletons. This sample was taken from a study of T-cell reconstitution after alpha-beta-depleted transplantation in children. Study conclusions and caveats: Several hundred expanded graft clones reportedly gave rise to the alpha-beta T cells present about two months after transplant. T cells produced anew were the main source of T-cell counts and diversity one year after transplant. Some patients owed their high day-60 TCRbeta diversity to surviving recipient T cells and thymic progenitors.

There are 15 residues in the CDR3. Germline CDR1 and CDR2: DFQATT and SNEGSKA (reference sequence). Trimming removed 2 bases from V and 3 bases from J, with 14 bases in between. The source is a female patient between 2 and 15 years old who had a stem cell transplant for aplastic anemia, so the T cells may come from the graft donor. The specimen comprised PBMCs, mostly from graft donor cells, sampled 180 days after TCRalphabeta/CD19-depleted stem cell transplant. The chain employs TRBV20-1 and TRBJ2-1; possible D gene TRBD2, 5 bases. The CDR3 DNA reads as TGCAGTGCTAGATTTACTAGTCGGAGCTACAATGAGCAGTTCTTC. Protein product: CSARFTSRSYNEQFF.